This T cell receptor (beta chain) was identified in a study of blood T cell repertoires in COVID-19. Data came from immunoSEQ multiplex PCR; TCRdb stores just in-frame clones and leaves some out. Of about 160,000 clones in the sample, around 88% were seen once. The ends lost 4 bases at V and 3 bases at J; junction bases unmatched: 8. The CDR3 totals 16 residues. Germline values: CDR1 KGHDR, CDR2 SFDVKD. This clonotype originated in a woman between 50 and 59 years old in a cohort exposed to, infected with or recovered from COVID-19 (not recorded which). Sequencing was performed on PBMCs or T cells enriched from blood (not recorded which). The rearrangement joins TRBV24-1 to TRBJ2-3, with TRBD1 identical over 8 bases. The CDR3 sequence is CATSDPGQGRTDTQYF. In DNA, the CDR3 is TGTGCCACCAGTGACCCTGGACAGGGTAGAACAGATACGCAGTATTTT.